The 32 T cell receptor beta chains reported below all come from one sample, sequenced in a study of blood T cell repertoires in COVID-19. The repertoire was sequenced with immunoSEQ multiplex PCR; TCRdb's copy has only in-frame clones and lacks some. The profile covers approximately 190,000 clones, with over 70% appearing a single time and about 6.9% taken by the ten largest. The specimen was peripheral blood. Receptors originate from a man aged 55 to 69 with acute or convalescent COVID-19.

This chain connects TRBV11-1 to TRBJ2-3; 11 bases agree with TRBD1. Germline lookup yields CDR1 SGHAT and CDR2 FQDESV (reference sequence). This CDR3 region has 15 residues. Trimming removed 5 bases from V and 2 bases from J; junction bases left unmatched: 3. The CDR3 DNA sequence: TGTGCCAGCAGCCCCGGACAGGGGGCCACAGATACGCAGTATTTT. The encoded protein is CASSPGQGATDTQYF.

The V call is TRBV6-5, the J call TRBJ2-1; D unclear. Trimming cost V 0 bases and J 3 bases, with 9 bases left between them. Germline CDR1 and CDR2: MNHEY and SVGAGI. The CDR3 loop spans 15 amino acids. The CDR3 is CASSYSGADYNEQFF. CDR3 nucleotides: TGTGCCAGCAGTTACTCGGGCGCTGACTACAATGAGCAGTTCTTC.

J is TRBJ2-7 and V is TRBV19; TRBD1 matches at 9 bases. Germline V lookup: CDR1 LNHDA, CDR2 SQIVND (reference sequence). This CDR3 comprises 17 residues. The V segment lost 5 bases and the J segment 4 bases; nucleotides outside the gene matches: 15. The CDR3 nucleotides read TGTGCCAGTAGTCAATACCCGCCGGGACAGGGAACTTACGAGCAGTACTTC. It encodes CASSQYPPGQGTYEQYF.

The chain uses TRBV6-2 or TRBV6-3 and TRBJ2-1; D might be TRBD1 (5 bases). This CDR3 comprises 15 residues. Germline CDR1 is MNHEY and CDR2 is SVGEGT. V was pared by 3 bases and J by 5 bases, with 14 bases between. The CDR3 sequence: CASSYTGTSNNEQFF. The CDR3 coding sequence is TGTGCCAGCAGTTATACAGGCACTTCTAACAATGAGCAGTTCTTC.

The gene calls are TRBV24-1 and TRBJ1-2; maybe TRBD1 (5 bases). Trimming shortened V by 4 bases and J by 0 bases, and 5 bases separated the two germline ends. Germline V CDR1 and CDR2: KGHDR, SFDVKD. The CDR3 sequence is 13 residues long. CDR3 DNA: TGTGCCACCAGTGAGACAGCTAACTATGGCTACACCTTC. Translating gives CATSETANYGYTF.

The gene calls are TRBV28 and TRBJ1-3; 7 bases fit TRBD1. V was pared by 2 bases and J by 2 bases, with 3 bases of the junction left unmatched. The CDR3 runs 15 residues. Germline CDR1 MDHEN, CDR2 SYDVKM. The CDR3 region has the DNA TGTGCCAGCAGTTTAACAGGGGCGACTGGAAACACCATATATTTT. It specifies CASSLTGATGNTIYF.

The CDR3 protein is CASSARGAVGDSPLHF. The CDR3, as DNA: TGTGCCAGCAGTGCCAGGGGCGCGGTCGGGGATTCACCCCTCCACTTT. The chain carries TRBV25-1 and TRBJ1-6, with a tentative D call TRBD1 (6 bases). The CDR3 extends over 16 amino acids. Germline CDR1 MGHDK, CDR2 SYGVNS. The V gene lost 4 bases and the J gene lost 8 bases, with 18 bases spanning the gap.

This chain connects TRBV5-1 to TRBJ2-1; 8 nucleotides agree with TRBD2. V lost 0 bases, J lost 2 bases, and 4 bases stayed unmatched. Per the germline V gene, CDR1 is SGHRS and CDR2 is YFSETQ. The CDR3 totals 16 residues. The CDR3 nucleotides read TGCGCCAGCAGCTTGGCTGGAGCGGGGGCCTACAATGAGCAGTTCTTC. Protein sequence: CASSLAGAGAYNEQFF.

V gene TRBV18 combines with J gene TRBJ2-7; 8 bases are shared with TRBD2. Trimming cost V 0 bases and J 2 bases; bases outside gene matches: 0. Germline assignment: CDR1 KGHSH and CDR2 LQKENI. The CDR3 length is 14 residues. Here the CDR3 reads CASSPPGLAYEQYF. In DNA, the CDR3 is TGTGCCAGCTCACCACCGGGACTAGCCTACGAGCAGTACTTC.

The chain uses TRBV19 and TRBJ1-3; 7 nucleotides agree with TRBD1. The CDR3 runs 14 residues. Germline CDR1 reads LNHDA; CDR2 reads SQIVND (reference sequence). Trimming removed 6 bases from V and 4 bases from J; junction bases left unmatched: 6. For the CDR3, the DNA is TGTGCCAGTAGGTCCACAGGGGCAGGAAACACCATATATTTT. Amino acid sequence: CASRSTGAGNTIYF.

The rearrangement uses TRBV9 and TRBJ2-5; the match to TRBD2 covers 8 bases. The germline V gene has CDR1 SGDLS and CDR2 YYNGEE. V was clipped by 0 bases and J by 6 bases; unmatched bases: 10. This CDR3 comprises 16 residues. Here the CDR3 DNA reads TGTGCCAGCAGCGTAGGGGTTGGAGCGGGAGATAAGACCCAGTACTTC. Amino acid sequence: CASSVGVGAGDKTQYF. The full variable domain, rest sourced from reference TRBV9 and TRBJ2-5, is DSGVTQTPKHLITATGQRVTLRCSPRSGDLSVYWYQQSLDQGLQFLIQYYNGEERAKGNILERFSAQQFPDLHSELNLSSLELGDSALYFCASSVGVGAGDKTQYFGPGTRLLVL.

For the CDR3, the DNA is TGTGCCAGCAGCCACGCAGGACTAGCGGGGGTGGGGTCGTACAATGAGCAGTTCTTC. Translated, it gives CASSHAGLAGVGSYNEQFF. This chain connects TRBV7-2 to TRBJ2-1; 13 bases line up with TRBD2. The CDR3 is 19 residues long. The germline V gene has CDR1 SGHTA and CDR2 FQGNSA. After removal of 5 bases from V and 4 bases from J, the junction contained 14 bases not matched to a gene.

The chain joins TRBV5-1 to TRBJ1-5; 7 bases line up with TRBD1. The ends lost 4 bases at V and 4 bases at J; junction bases unmatched: 8. The CDR3 spans 15 residues. Germline loops: CDR1 SGHRS, CDR2 YFSETQ. Here the CDR3 reads CASSVGGPNNQPQHF. The CDR3 DNA is TGCGCCAGCAGCGTAGGGGGCCCTAATAATCAGCCCCAGCATTTT.

The chain carries TRBV12-3 or TRBV12-4 and TRBJ1-6, with a possible D match to TRBD1 (5 bases). Trimming left V 6 bases short and J 14 bases short, with 17 bases between. This CDR3 spans 13 amino acids. The CDR3 spells CASRPGGPGTLHF. In DNA, the CDR3 is TGTGCCAGCAGACCGGGGGGACCAGGAACCCTCCACTTT.

The CDR3: CASSQALTGPYEQYF. The CDR3 nucleotides are TGCGCCAGCAGCCAAGCTCTGACTGGTCCCTACGAGCAGTACTTC. The genes are TRBV4-1 and TRBJ2-7; D remains unclear. V lost 1 base to trimming and J lost 2 bases, with 12 bases between them. Germline V lookup: CDR1 MGHRA, CDR2 YSYEKL. This CDR3 comprises 15 residues.

The V call is TRBV24-1, the J call TRBJ2-3; the match to TRBD2 covers 9 bases. The J segment lost 5 bases and the V segment lost 5 bases, leaving 19 bases of the junction unmatched. The length of the CDR3 is 19 residues. The germline V gene encodes CDR1 KGHDR and CDR2 SFDVKD. Here the CDR3 DNA reads TGTGCCACCAGTGTGAGGAGCGGGAGGACGCTTCTAGACAAAGATACGCAGTATTTT. Amino acids: CATSVRSGRTLLDKDTQYF.

The chain combines TRBV7-8 with TRBJ1-5; D remains unclear. Trimming cost V 5 bases and J 0 bases, with 14 bases left between them. This CDR3 has 16 amino acids. CDR1 and CDR2 (germline): SGHVS, FQNEAQ. In DNA form, the CDR3 reads TGTGCCAGCAGCCTGGCTGGGCGGGATAGCAATCAGCCCCAGCATTTT. Protein: CASSLAGRDSNQPQHF.

The chain has TRBV19 and TRBJ1-2; TRBD1 is a possible D gene (5 bases). The length of the CDR3 is 16 residues. Trimming stripped 4 bases from V and 4 bases from J, with 19 bases between. Germline-derived CDR1 and CDR2 are LNHDA and SQIVND (reference sequence). The CDR3 region has the DNA TGTGCCAGTAGTACCTCAAGACAGCTTAGCAGCTATGGCTACACCTTC. Translation gives CASSTSRQLSSYGYTF.

This chain connects TRBV6-6 to TRBJ2-7; 10 bases agree with TRBD1. The CDR3 consists of 15 residues. With V trimmed by 5 bases and J by 2 bases, 6 bases remained unmatched. Germline V lookup: CDR1 MNHNY, CDR2 SVGAGI (reference sequence). CDR3 in amino acids: CASSIGGQGPYEQYF. DNA for the CDR3: TGTGCCAGCAGTATTGGGGGACAGGGGCCCTACGAGCAGTACTTC.

A single count supports this clone. The CDR3 sequence: CAISDRLAGGGAFTDTQYF. In DNA, the CDR3 is TGTGCCATCAGTGACCGACTAGCGGGAGGAGGAGCTTTCACAGATACGCAGTATTTT. This chain joins TRBV10-3 and TRBJ2-3; 13 nucleotides align to TRBD2. Germline V lookup: CDR1 ENHRY, CDR2 SYGVKD. The V gene end was trimmed by 3 bases and the J gene end by 2 bases; junction bases not matched to a gene: 11. The CDR3 loop spans 19 amino acids.

The chain recombines TRBV5-4 with TRBJ2-7; 14 bases align to TRBD2. With 4 bases clipped from V and 3 bases from J, the junction kept 6 bases outside the gene matches. Germline-derived CDR1 and CDR2 are SGHNT and YYREEE (reference sequence). CDR3 size: 16 residues. DNA for the CDR3: TGTGCCAGCAGCCCAGGAGGGACTAGCGGGAGCTACGAGCAGTACTTC. Its protein is CASSPGGTSGSYEQYF. The variable domain in full, with the rest retrieved from reference TRBV5-4 and TRBJ2-7, is ETGVTQSPTHLIKTRGQQVTLRCSSQSGHNTVSWYQQALGQGPQFIFQYYREEENGRGNFPPRFSGLQFPNYSSELNVNALELDDSALYLCASSPGGTSGSYEQYFGPGTRLTVT.

The V gene is TRBV5-1, the J gene TRBJ2-3; 7 nucleotides line up with TRBD2. The CDR3 sequence is 16 residues long. The germline V gene encodes CDR1 SGHRS and CDR2 YFSETQ. The ends lost 0 bases at V and 4 bases at J; junction bases unmatched: 8. CDR3 nucleotides: TGCGCCAGCAGCTTGGGTTGGGGGGGTACGGCAGATACGCAGTATTTT. Its protein product is CASSLGWGGTADTQYF. Filled out from reference TRBV5-1 and TRBJ2-3, the complete variable domain reads KAGVTQTPRYLIKTRGQQVTLSCSPISGHRSVSWYQQTPGQGLQFLFEYFSETQRNKGNFPGRFSGRQFSNSRSEMNVSTLELGDSALYLCASSLGWGGTADTQYFGPGTRLTVL.

This chain joins TRBV7-3 and TRBJ1-1; possibly TRBD1 for D (6 bases). Germline V gene sequence: CDR1 SGHTA, CDR2 FQGTGA. With 6 bases removed from V and 4 bases from J, the gap between germline ends came to 12 bases. The CDR3 sequence is 13 residues long. This CDR3 is CASSQAGATEAFF. DNA of the CDR3: TGTGCCAGCAGTCAAGCGGGGGCCACTGAAGCTTTCTTT.

This chain connects TRBV4-1 to TRBJ2-7; 7 positions match TRBD2. The V gene's germline CDR1 is MGHRA and CDR2 YSYEKL. Trimming removed 5 bases from V and 2 bases from J; junction bases left unmatched: 12. CDR3 length: 16 amino acids. The CDR3 sequence: CASSFRPSSGTYEQYF. The CDR3 DNA reads as TGCGCCAGCAGCTTCCGGCCGTCTAGCGGAACCTACGAGCAGTACTTC.

The V gene is TRBV7-2, the J gene TRBJ2-4; the D gene is possibly TRBD1 (7 bases). Germline V CDR1 and CDR2: SGHTA, FQGNSA. The CDR3 has 14 amino acids. The V end was cut by 5 bases, the J end by 3 bases, with 11 bases between. CDR3 amino acids: CASSPRGDKNIQYF. The CDR3 DNA reads as TGTGCCAGCAGCCCCAGGGGGGACAAAAACATTCAGTACTTC.

The gene calls are TRBV11-2 and TRBJ2-7; TRBD1 is a possible D gene (5 bases). V lost 3 bases, J lost 9 bases, and 15 bases lay in between. The germline CDR1 and CDR2 sequences are SGHAT and FQNNGV. The CDR3 runs to 13 residues. For the CDR3, the DNA is TGTGCCAGCAGCTTTAGTCAGGGCGAAAGGCAGTACTTC. Its translation: CASSFSQGERQYF. The whole variable domain, remainder taken from reference TRBV11-2 and TRBJ2-7, is EAGVAQSPRYKIIEKRQSVAFWCNPISGHATLYWYQQILGQGPKLLIQFQNNGVVDDSQLPKDRFSAERLKGVDSTLKIQPAKLEDSAVYLCASSFSQGERQYFGPGTRLTVT.

The gene calls are TRBV7-3 and TRBJ2-3; a weak D match, TRBD1 (5 bases). V dropped 5 bases and J dropped 2 bases, with 14 bases sitting between them. Per germline, CDR1 SGHTA and CDR2 FQGTGA. The CDR3 consists of 15 residues. CDR3 coding DNA: TGTGCCAGCAGCCCCCACCCAGGGCCCACAGATACGCAGTATTTT. It codes for CASSPHPGPTDTQYF.

V gene TRBV7-2 combines with J gene TRBJ1-2, with 8 positions matching TRBD1. Germline trimming cut 4 bases from V and 2 bases from J; bases unmatched to any gene: 3. Germline loops: CDR1 SGHTA, CDR2 FQGNSA. CDR3 length equals 14 residues. This CDR3 is CASSSGQGNYGYTF. In nucleotides, the CDR3 is TGTGCCAGCAGCTCCGGACAGGGAAACTATGGCTACACCTTC.

This clone was recorded once. The V and J genes are TRBV7-6 and TRBJ2-3; TRBD2 matches at 14 bases. Germline CDR1 and CDR2: SGHVS and FNYEAQ. This CDR3 region has 18 residues. V was pared by 1 base and J by 1 base, with 4 bases of the junction left unmatched. CDR3 DNA: TGTGCCAGCAGCTTAGGGAGGGGACTAGCGGGGGGCACAGATACGCAGTATTTT. Residues: CASSLGRGLAGGTDTQYF.

The rearrangement joins TRBV6-5 to TRBJ1-1; possible D gene TRBD1, 6 bases. Per the germline V gene, CDR1 is MNHEY and CDR2 is SVGAGI. Trimming cost V 2 bases and J 7 bases, with 11 bases left between them. This CDR3 region has 13 residues. DNA for the CDR3: TGTGCCAGCAGTTACGCGGGCAGGGGTGAAGCTTTCTTT. This gives the protein CASSYAGRGEAFF.

The V and J genes are TRBV5-1 and TRBJ1-6; 7 nucleotides line up with TRBD1. J lost 6 bases, V lost 4 bases, and 4 bases had no gene match. This CDR3 spans 14 amino acids. Germline assignment: CDR1 SGHRS and CDR2 YFSETQ. The CDR3 protein is CASSGGQLNSPLHF. In DNA form, the CDR3 reads TGCGCCAGCAGCGGGGGACAGCTTAATTCACCCCTCCACTTT.

The chain is built from TRBV19 and TRBJ1-2; D is perhaps TRBD1 (6 bases). The CDR3 length is 13 residues. The germline V gene has CDR1 LNHDA and CDR2 SQIVND (reference sequence). The germline V and J ends were trimmed by 6 bases and 2 bases, with 10 bases remaining between them. CDR3: CASRAGANYGYTF. The CDR3 bases are TGTGCCAGTAGAGCGGGGGCGAACTATGGCTACACCTTC.